This T cell receptor beta chain was obtained from a study of cytomegalovirus exposure and HLA in healthy donors. Overall study findings and caveats: Immune exposure data for these donors was limited to CMV serostatus. A later analysis by the authors found several of the most significant clusters apparently linked to common viral pathogens.

The CDR3 has 19 amino acids. From germline, CDR1 is SNHLY and CDR2 FYNNEI. The ends were cut back, 4 bases at V and 0 bases at J, with 25 bases in the middle. As concerns this clone: Antigen unknown.

Primers for the PCR totalled 60 Vbeta and 13 Jbeta. Method: immunoSEQ multiplex PCR; TCRdb's copy keeps in-frame clones and lacks some. There are 93,000 or so clones in the sample; approximately 72% occur only once, and roughly 3.4% lies in the top ten. The sequencing sample was made of PBMCs. This TCR was recovered from a woman aged 45 to 65 in good health and CMV-seronegative. The rearrangement links TRBV2 to TRBJ2-7, with a weak D call TRBD1 (5 bases). CDR3 sequence reads: CASSGPTVPTDQFSYEQYF. Here the CDR3 DNA reads TGTGCCAGCAGTGGCCCCACCGTTCCGACAGACCAGTTCTCCTACGAGCAGTACTTC.